These 3 T cell receptor beta chains originate from one sample sequenced in a study of cytomegalovirus exposure and HLA in healthy donors. PCR primers comprised 60 Vbeta and 13 Jbeta primers. Libraries were prepared by immunoSEQ multiplex PCR; TCRdb keeps only in-frame clonotypes and omits some of them. Seen here are more than 100,000 clones, 79% observed once, and the top ten hold about 1%. The source material was PBMCs. The receptors come from a male donor in good health and CMV-seronegative.

J is TRBJ1-2 and V is TRBV19; no clear D. V was cut by 7 bases and J by 3 bases, with 9 bases left in between. This CDR3 has 12 amino acids. Germline CDR1 reads LNHDA; CDR2 reads SQIVND (reference sequence). The CDR3 here is CASKGRDYGYTF. In DNA form, the CDR3 reads TGTGCCAGTAAAGGCCGGGACTATGGCTACACCTTC.

This clone has just a few counts. The identical CDR3 is also encoded by other nucleotide sequences in the sample. This chain joins TRBV4-1 and TRBJ2-1, with 12 bases matching TRBD2. Germline V gene lookup returns CDR1 MGHRA and CDR2 YSYEKL. This CDR3 comprises 16 residues. The ends lost 3 bases at V and 7 bases at J; junction bases unmatched: 7. The CDR3 reads CASSQLAGGPGNEQFF. The DNA of the CDR3 is TGCGCCAGCAGCCAGCTAGCGGGGGGGCCGGGGAATGAGCAGTTCTTC.

This rearrangement joins TRBV28 to TRBJ2-3; TRBD2 matches at 16 bases. The length of the CDR3 is 17 residues. V shed 6 bases, J shed 4 bases, and the junction held 7 bases outside the gene matches. Per the germline V gene, CDR1 is MDHEN and CDR2 is SYDVKM. The CDR3 region has the DNA TGTGCCAGCAGCCTCCCGGGACTAGCGGGGGGGCCAGATACGCAGTATTTT. Its translation: CASSLPGLAGGPDTQYF.